This T cell receptor beta chain was observed in a study of cytotoxic CD8 clonotypes in ibrutinib-treated CLL. About the study: Patient counts were about twelve relapsed/refractory, roughly 16 treatment-naive and around 17 IGHV unmutated. Findings of the study overall: Sustained-remission and progressing patients had different sampling times. The study found baseline clonality above age-matched healthy donors, tracking circulating CD8+ T-cell counts.

This clone was seen a handful of times. What it binds is not known. V shed 3 bases and J shed 0 bases, with 12 bases lying between them. The CDR3 is 15 residues long. Germline V gene lookup returns CDR1 LGHNA and CDR2 YSLEER. Depth targeted 1 in 200,000 to 1 in 1 million T cells, averaging 10x coverage per clonotype. Sequencing used immunoSEQ multiplex PCR; TCRdb keeps in-frame clones, though not all of them. The data hold under 200,000 clones, with 70% to 85% observed a single time. The source material was PBMCs, sampled after 12 months of ibrutinib treatment. V gene TRBV4-3 combines with J gene TRBJ2-7, with D possibly being TRBD2 (5 bases). This sequence was found in a human donor with chronic lymphocytic leukemia. CDR3 sequence reads: CASSQILDSSYEQYF. CDR3 in DNA: TGCGCCAGCAGCCAGATACTAGACTCCTCCTACGAGCAGTACTTC.